This entry is about one T cell receptor beta chain. Its antigen is unknown. This entry belongs to a study of cytomegalovirus exposure and HLA in healthy donors. Whole-study context: In an early release, HLA-typed donors contributed approximately 80 million unique TCR sequences.

General observations from the study: The listing of some 170 TCR beta chains classed them as cytomegalovirus-associated. Reportedly, HLA-A and HLA-B alleles of most subjects were accurately predicted from TCR beta.

PCR amplification relied on 60 Vbeta primers (plus 13 Jbeta primers). Here immunoSEQ multiplex PCR was the method, and the copy in TCRdb shows in-frame clones only, minus some. The table records about 120,000 clones, around 65% of them present only once. This CDR3 is 14 amino acids long. V gave up 10 bases and J gave up 1 base, with 15 bases separating them. Germline V lookup: CDR1 MDHEN, CDR2 SYDVKM. The chain joins TRBV28 to TRBJ2-3; no clear D gene. The specimen sequenced was PBMCs. The source of this sequence is a man aged 18-30 years in good health and CMV-seronegative. The CDR3 reads CATKTGLRTDTQYF. The CDR3 DNA sequence: TGTGCCACCAAAACCGGTCTTCGCACAGATACGCAGTATTTT.